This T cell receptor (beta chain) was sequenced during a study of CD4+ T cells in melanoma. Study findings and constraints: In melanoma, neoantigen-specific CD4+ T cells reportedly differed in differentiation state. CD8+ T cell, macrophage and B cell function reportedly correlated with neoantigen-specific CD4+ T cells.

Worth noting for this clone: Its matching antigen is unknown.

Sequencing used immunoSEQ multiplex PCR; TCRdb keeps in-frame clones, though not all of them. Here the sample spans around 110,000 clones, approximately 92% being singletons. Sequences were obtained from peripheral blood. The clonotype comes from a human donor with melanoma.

The CDR3 nucleotides are TGTGCCAGCAGCCCGCGGAGGGGAGAGCGGGAGGCCTACGAGCAGTACTTC. Translating gives CASSPRRGEREAYEQYF. V usage is TRBV11-2 and J usage is TRBJ2-7; 9 nucleotides match TRBD2. Germline loops: CDR1 SGHAT, CDR2 FQNNGV. The V segment lost 5 bases and the J segment 2 bases; nucleotides outside the gene matches: 13. This CDR3 spans 17 amino acids. The variable domain in full, completed from reference TRBV11-2 and TRBJ2-7, reads EAGVAQSPRYKIIEKRQSVAFWCNPISGHATLYWYQQILGQGPKLLIQFQNNGVVDDSQLPKDRFSAERLKGVDSTLKIQPAKLEDSAVYLCASSPRRGEREAYEQYFGPGTRLTVT.